This TCR beta chain was sequenced for a study of blood T cell repertoires in COVID-19. Study background: Collection of acute and convalescent COVID-19 samples took place in the United States, Italy and Spain. From T cells, B-cell-depleted T cells, or PBMCs came the material, which was cDNA or gDNA.

Measured with immunoSEQ multiplex PCR; TCRdb has only the in-frame clones, and not every one. The data show around 69,000 clones, roughly 84% seen once. This clone showed up just once. Trimming removed 2 bases at V and 5 bases at J, with 13 bases between. This CDR3 has 14 residues. The germline gives CDR1 MNHNY, CDR2 SVGAGI (reference sequence). The source of this sequence is a man aged 50 or older with active COVID-19. This chain joins TRBV6-6 and TRBJ2-7; D is perhaps TRBD1 (5 bases). The sequencing input was peripheral blood. The CDR3 sequence is CASSYGQGNNEQYF. CDR3 nucleotide sequence: TGTGCCAGCAGTTACGGCCAGGGTAATAACGAGCAGTACTTC.